This T cell receptor beta chain was sequenced during a study of T cells in Graves' hyperthyroidism and ophthalmopathy. Comments on this clonotype: Its antigen is as yet unknown.

The CDR3 length is 17 residues. CDR1 and CDR2 (germline): MGHRA, YSYEKL. After removal of 2 bases from V and 5 bases from J, the junction contained 10 bases not matched to a gene. Exclusion of a patient resulted from uncontrolled infection, other autoimmune disease, pregnancy or lactation. Study findings and constraints: Most clonotypes that expanded in the thyroid above 0.001 also showed up in blood.

Amplification of TCR beta CDR3 regions used RNA as the template. HTBI primers were employed in a first-round RT-PCR of the TCR CDR3. MiXCR, applied by TCRdb to the multiplex PCR reads, yields one record per CDR3 protein. The sample has roughly 640,000 distinct CDR3 sequences, roughly a sixth seen once. This TCR was sampled from a middle-aged woman with Graves' ophthalmopathy. The rearrangement links TRBV4-1 to TRBJ2-5; 11 bases are a match to TRBD1. Sequencing was carried out using blood. CDR3 nucleotide sequence: TGCGCCAGCAGCCAATTTGGACAGGGGGCGGGTTCGGAGACCCAGTACTTC. Translation gives CASSQFGQGAGSETQYF.